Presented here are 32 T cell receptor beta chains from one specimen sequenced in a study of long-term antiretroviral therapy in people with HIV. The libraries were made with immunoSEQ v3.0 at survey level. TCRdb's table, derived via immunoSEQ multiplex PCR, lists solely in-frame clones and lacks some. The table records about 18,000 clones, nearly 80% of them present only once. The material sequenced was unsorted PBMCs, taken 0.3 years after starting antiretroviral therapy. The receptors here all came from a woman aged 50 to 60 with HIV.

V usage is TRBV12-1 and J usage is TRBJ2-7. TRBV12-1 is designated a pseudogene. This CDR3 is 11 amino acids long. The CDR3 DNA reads TGTGCCAGCAGCTTTGAGTACGAGCAGTACGTC. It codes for CASSFEYEQYV.

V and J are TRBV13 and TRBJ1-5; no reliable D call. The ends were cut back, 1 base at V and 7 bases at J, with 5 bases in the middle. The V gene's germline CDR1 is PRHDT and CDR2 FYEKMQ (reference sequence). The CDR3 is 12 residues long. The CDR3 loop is CASSLEGQPQHF. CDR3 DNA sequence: TGTGCCAGCAGCTTAGAAGGGCAGCCCCAGCATTTT.

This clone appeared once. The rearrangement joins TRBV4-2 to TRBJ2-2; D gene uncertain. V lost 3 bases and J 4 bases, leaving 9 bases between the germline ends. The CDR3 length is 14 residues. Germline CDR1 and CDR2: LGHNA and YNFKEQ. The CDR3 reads CASSQPPSTGELFF. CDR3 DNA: TGTGCCAGCAGCCAGCCGCCTAGCACCGGGGAGCTGTTTTTT.

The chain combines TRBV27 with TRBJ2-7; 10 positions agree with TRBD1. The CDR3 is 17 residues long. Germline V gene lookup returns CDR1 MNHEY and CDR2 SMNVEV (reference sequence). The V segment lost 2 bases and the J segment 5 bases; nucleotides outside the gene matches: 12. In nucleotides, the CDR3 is TGTGCCAGCAGTTTAACTCCTCCGGGACAGGGGTTCCACGAGCAGTACTTC. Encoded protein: CASSLTPPGQGFHEQYF.

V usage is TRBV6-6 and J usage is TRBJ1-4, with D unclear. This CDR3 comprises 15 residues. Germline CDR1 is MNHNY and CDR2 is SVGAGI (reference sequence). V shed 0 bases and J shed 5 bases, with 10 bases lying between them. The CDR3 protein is CASSYSAKSNEKLFF. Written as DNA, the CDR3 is TGTGCCAGCAGTTACTCCGCTAAGTCCAATGAAAAACTGTTTTTT.

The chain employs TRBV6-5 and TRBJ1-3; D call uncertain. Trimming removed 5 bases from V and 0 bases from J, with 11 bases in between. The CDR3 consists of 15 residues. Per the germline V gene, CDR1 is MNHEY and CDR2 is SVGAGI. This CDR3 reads CASSRTFVSGNTIYF. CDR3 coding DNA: TGTGCCAGCAGTCGGACCTTCGTCTCTGGAAACACCATATATTTT.

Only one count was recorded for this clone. Here the CDR3 reads CASSSAAARTDTQYF. CDR3 bases: TGTGCCAGCAGCTCGGCGGCCGCCCGCACAGATACGCAGTATTTT. The chain employs TRBV5-4 and TRBJ2-3; D is uncertain. The CDR3 runs to 15 residues. Germline CDR1 SGHNT, CDR2 YYREEE (reference sequence). The V gene lost 3 bases and the J gene lost 1 base, with 12 bases spanning the gap.

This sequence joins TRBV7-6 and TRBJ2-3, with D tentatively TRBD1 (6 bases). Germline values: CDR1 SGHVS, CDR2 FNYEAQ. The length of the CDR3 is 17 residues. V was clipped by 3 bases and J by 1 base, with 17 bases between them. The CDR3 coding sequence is TGTGCCAGCAGCTTTATATTCCCAGGGGATCGCACAGATACGCAGTATTTT. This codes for CASSFIFPGDRTDTQYF. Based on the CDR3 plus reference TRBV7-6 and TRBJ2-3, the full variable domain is GAGVSQSPRYKVTKRGQDVALRCDPISGHVSLYWYRQALGQGPEFLTYFNYEAQQDKSGLPNDRFSAERPEGSISTLTIQRTEQRDSAMYRCASSFIFPGDRTDTQYFGPGTRLTVL.

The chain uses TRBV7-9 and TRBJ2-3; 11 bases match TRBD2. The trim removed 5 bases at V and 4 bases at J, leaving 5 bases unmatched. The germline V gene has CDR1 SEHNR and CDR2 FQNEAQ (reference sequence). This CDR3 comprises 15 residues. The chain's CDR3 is CASSQGSGGADTQYF. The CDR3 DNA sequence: TGTGCCAGCAGCCAGGGTAGCGGGGGGGCAGATACGCAGTATTTT. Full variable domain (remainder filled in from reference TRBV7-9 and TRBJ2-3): DTGVSQNPRHKITKRGQNVTFRCDPISEHNRLYWYRQTLGQGPEFLTYFQNEAQLEKSRLLSDRFSAERPKGSFSTLEIQRTEQGDSAMYLCASSQGSGGADTQYFGPGTRLTVL.

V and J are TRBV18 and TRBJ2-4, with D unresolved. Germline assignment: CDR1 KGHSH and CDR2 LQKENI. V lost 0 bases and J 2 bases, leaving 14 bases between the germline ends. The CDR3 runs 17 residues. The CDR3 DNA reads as TGTGCCAGCTCACCACCGATGGTTCCCTTTTCCAAAAACATTCAGTACTTC. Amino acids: CASSPPMVPFSKNIQYF.

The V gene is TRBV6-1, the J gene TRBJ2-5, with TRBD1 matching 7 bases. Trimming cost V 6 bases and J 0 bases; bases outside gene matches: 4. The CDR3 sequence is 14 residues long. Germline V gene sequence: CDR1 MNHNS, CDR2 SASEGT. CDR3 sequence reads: CASRTGSYQETQYF. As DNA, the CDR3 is TGTGCCAGCAGGACAGGGTCGTACCAAGAGACCCAGTACTTC.

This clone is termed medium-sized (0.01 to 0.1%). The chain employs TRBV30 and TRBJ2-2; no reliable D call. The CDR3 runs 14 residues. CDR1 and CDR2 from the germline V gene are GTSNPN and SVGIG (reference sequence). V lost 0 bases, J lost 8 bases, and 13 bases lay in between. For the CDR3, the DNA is TGTGCCTGGAGTGTAAATCTCTACGCGGGGGAGCTGTTTTTT. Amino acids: CAWSVNLYAGELFF.

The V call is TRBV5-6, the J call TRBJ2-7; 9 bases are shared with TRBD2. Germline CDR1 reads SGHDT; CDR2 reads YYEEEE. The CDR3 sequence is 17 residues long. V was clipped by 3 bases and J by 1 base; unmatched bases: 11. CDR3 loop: CASSSPGAGGSSYEQYF. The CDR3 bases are TGTGCCAGCAGCTCCCCGGGTGCGGGGGGGTCGTCCTACGAGCAGTACTTC. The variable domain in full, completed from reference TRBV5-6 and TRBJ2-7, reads DAGVTQSPTHLIKTRGQQVTLRCSPKSGHDTVSWYQQALGQGPQFIFQYYEEEERQRGNFPDRFSGHQFPNYSSELNVNALLLGDSALYLCASSSPGAGGSSYEQYFGPGTRLTVT.

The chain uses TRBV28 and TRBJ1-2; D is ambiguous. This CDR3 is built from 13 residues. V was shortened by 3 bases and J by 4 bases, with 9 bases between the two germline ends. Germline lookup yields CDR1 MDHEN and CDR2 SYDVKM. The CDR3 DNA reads TGTGCCAGCAGTTTGGGCGAATTCTATGGCTACACCTTC. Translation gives CASSLGEFYGYTF.

DNA for the CDR3: TGTGCCAGCAGTTACCGCCAGGCCGTGGGGACTGAAGCTTTCTTT. Protein product: CASSYRQAVGTEAFF. The chain has TRBV6-5 and TRBJ1-1; D remains ambiguous. V lost 2 bases, J lost 5 bases, and 15 bases lay in between. This CDR3 region has 15 residues. Germline V CDR1 and CDR2: MNHEY, SVGAGI.

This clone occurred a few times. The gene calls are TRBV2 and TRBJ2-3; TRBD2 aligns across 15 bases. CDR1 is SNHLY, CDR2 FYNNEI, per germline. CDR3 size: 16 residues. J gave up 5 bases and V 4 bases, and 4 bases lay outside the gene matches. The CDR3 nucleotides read TGTGCCAGCAGTGGGACTAGCGGGGGGGTGATAGATACGCAGTATTTT. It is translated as CASSGTSGGVIDTQYF.

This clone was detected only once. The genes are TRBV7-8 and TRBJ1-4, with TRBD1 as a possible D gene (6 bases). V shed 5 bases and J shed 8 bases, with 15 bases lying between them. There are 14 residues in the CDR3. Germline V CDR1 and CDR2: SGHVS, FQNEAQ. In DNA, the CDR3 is TGTGCCAGCAGCCCTGCGGGACATGCGGAAAAACTGTTTTTT. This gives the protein CASSPAGHAEKLFF.

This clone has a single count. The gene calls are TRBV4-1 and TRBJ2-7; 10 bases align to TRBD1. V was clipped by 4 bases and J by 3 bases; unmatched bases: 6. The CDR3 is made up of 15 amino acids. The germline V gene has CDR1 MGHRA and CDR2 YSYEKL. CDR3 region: CASSLGQGGYYEQYF. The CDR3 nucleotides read TGCGCCAGCAGCCTCGGACAGGGGGGGTACTACGAGCAGTACTTC.

The CDR3 nucleotides are TGCGCCAGCGTCCAGGGAGGAGGGAACACTGAAGCTTTCTTT. Translated: CASVQGGGNTEAFF. This chain joins TRBV5-1 and TRBJ1-1, with D possibly TRBD1 on 5 matching bases. V lost 7 bases and J 1 base, leaving 14 bases between the germline ends. The CDR3 covers 14 residues. CDR1 and CDR2 (germline): SGHRS, YFSETQ.

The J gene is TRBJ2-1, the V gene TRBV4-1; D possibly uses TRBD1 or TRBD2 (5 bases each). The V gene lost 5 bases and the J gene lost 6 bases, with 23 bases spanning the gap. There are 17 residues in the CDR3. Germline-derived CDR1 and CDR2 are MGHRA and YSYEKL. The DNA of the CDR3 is TGCGCCAGCAGCTCGGGACGGCATACTAGTTGGGTCAATGAGCAGTTCTTC. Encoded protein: CASSSGRHTSWVNEQFF.

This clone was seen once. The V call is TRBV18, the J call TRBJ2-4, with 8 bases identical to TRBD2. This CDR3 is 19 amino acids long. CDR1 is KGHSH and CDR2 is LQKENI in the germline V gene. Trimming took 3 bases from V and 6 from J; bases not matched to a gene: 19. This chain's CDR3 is CASSPQSRGGPLAINIQYF. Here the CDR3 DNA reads TGTGCCAGCTCACCTCAGAGCCGCGGGGGGCCACTAGCGATAAACATTCAGTACTTC.

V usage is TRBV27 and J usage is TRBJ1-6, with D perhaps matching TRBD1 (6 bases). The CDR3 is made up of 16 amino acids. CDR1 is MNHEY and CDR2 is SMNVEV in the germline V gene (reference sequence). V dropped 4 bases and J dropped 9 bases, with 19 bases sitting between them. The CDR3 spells CASSSLGAGTSSPLHF. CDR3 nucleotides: TGTGCCAGCAGTTCCCTGGGGGCAGGGACGAGTTCACCCCTCCACTTT.

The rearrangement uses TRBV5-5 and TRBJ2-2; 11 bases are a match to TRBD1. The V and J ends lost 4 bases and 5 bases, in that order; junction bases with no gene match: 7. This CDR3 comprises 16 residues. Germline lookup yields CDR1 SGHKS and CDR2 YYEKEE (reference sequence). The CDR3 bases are TGTGCCAGCAGCCCGCGGACAGGGGGCTGGACCGGGGAGCTGTTTTTT. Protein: CASSPRTGGWTGELFF.

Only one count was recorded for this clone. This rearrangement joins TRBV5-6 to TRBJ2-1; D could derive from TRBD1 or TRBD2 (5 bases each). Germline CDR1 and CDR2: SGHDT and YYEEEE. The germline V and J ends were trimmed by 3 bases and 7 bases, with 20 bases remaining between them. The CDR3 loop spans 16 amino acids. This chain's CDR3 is CASSWGRGPMANEQFF. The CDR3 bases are TGTGCCAGCAGCTGGGGTCGGGGCCCCATGGCGAATGAGCAGTTCTTC.

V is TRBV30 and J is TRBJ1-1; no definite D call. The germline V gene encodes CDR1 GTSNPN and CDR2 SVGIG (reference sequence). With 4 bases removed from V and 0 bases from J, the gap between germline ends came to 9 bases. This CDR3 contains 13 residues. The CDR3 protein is CAWTAEMNTEAFF. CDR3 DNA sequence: TGTGCCTGGACAGCTGAGATGAACACTGAAGCTTTCTTT.

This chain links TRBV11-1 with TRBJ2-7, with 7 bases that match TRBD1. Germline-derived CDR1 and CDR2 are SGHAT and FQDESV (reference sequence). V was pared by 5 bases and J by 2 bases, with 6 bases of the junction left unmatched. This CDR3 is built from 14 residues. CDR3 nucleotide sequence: TGTGCCAGCAGCCCGACAGGGAAACCCTACGAGCAGTACTTC. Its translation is CASSPTGKPYEQYF.

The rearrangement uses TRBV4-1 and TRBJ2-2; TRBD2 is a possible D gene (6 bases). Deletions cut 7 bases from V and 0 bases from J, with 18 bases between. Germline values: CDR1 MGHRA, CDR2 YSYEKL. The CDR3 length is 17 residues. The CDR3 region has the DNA TGCGCCAGCACCCGGACGCCGGGCGGGGCGAACACCGGGGAGCTGTTTTTT. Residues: CASTRTPGGANTGELFF.

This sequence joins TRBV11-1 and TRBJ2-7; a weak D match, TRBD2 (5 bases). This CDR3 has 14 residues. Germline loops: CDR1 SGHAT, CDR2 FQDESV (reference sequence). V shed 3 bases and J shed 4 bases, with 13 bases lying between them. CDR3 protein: CASSLGGSGYEQYV. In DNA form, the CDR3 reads TGTGCCAGCAGCTTGGGCGGATCGGGGTACGAGCAGTACGTC.

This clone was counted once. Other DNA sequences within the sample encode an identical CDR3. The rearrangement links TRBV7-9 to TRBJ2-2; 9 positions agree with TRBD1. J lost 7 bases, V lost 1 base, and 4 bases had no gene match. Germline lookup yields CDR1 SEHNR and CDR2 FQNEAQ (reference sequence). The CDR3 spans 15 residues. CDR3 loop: CASSLVGQGHGELFF. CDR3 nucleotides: TGTGCCAGCAGCTTAGTAGGACAGGGGCACGGGGAGCTGTTTTTT.

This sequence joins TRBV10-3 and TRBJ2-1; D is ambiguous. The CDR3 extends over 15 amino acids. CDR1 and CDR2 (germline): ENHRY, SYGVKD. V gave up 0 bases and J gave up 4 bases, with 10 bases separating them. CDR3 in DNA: TGTGCCATCAGTGAGTCAGGGAAAGGGTACAATGAGCAGTTCTTC. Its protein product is CAISESGKGYNEQFF.

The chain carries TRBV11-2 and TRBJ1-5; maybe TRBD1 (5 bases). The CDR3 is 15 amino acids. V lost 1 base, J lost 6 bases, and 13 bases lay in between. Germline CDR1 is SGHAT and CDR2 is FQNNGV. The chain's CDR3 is CASSLGSGVGQPQHF. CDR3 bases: TGTGCCAGCAGCTTAGGGTCGGGGGTGGGTCAGCCCCAGCATTTT.

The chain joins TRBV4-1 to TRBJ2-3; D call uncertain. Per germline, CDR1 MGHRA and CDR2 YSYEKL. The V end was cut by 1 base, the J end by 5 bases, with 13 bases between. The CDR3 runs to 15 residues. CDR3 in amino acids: CASSQGGLEQDTQYF. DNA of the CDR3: TGCGCCAGCAGCCAAGGAGGTTTGGAGCAAGATACGCAGTATTTT.